The 2 T cell receptor beta chains given below trace back to one sample, sequenced in a study of cytomegalovirus exposure and HLA in healthy donors (dated by TCRdb to 2017 to 2019). The protocol used for the library was the immunoSEQ multiplex PCR assay. The multiplex PCR relied on a mix of 60 forward primers for TCR Vbeta segments and 13 reverse primers for TCR Jbeta segments. Imported from immuneACCESS, the table was reduced by TCRdb to in-frame sequences with V and J called. These copies leave out some clones; in studies compared against another copy, an unresolved V gene accounts for under half, and the cause of the remainder is not known. Present in this sample are about 63,000 clones, 73% of which were seen just once. The ten largest make up 4.5% to 5.5% of the sample. The source material was PBMCs. These TCRs come from a man aged 45-60 years in good health and CMV-seronegative.

The chain uses TRBV29-1 and TRBJ1-2, with 7 bases lining up with TRBD1. The CDR3 runs to 11 residues. Losses at the gene ends were 8 bases for V and 3 bases for J; bases not matched to a gene: 3. CDR1 and CDR2 (germline): SQVTM, ANQGSEA. CDR3 sequence reads: CSLDRDYGYTF. The CDR3 nucleotides are TGCAGCCTCGACAGGGACTATGGCTACACCTTC.

The sample holds a few counts of this clone. V gene TRBV28 combines with J gene TRBJ2-3; D may be TRBD1 (5 bases). CDR1 MDHEN and CDR2 SYDVKM come from the germline V gene. V lost 3 bases, J lost 3 bases, and 10 bases lay in between. The CDR3 is made up of 14 amino acids. The CDR3 is CASSFLQGTDTQYF. The DNA of the CDR3 is TGTGCCAGCAGTTTTTTGCAGGGAACAGATACGCAGTATTTT.